This T cell receptor beta chain originates from a study of blood T cell repertoires in COVID-19. Assay used: immunoSEQ multiplex PCR; TCRdb lists only in-frame clones, some missing. Of 200,000 to 250,000 clones in the sample, around 83% were seen once. Sequenced: peripheral blood. The source of this sequence is a woman older than 75 with COVID-19, enrolled during active disease.

CDR3 coding DNA: TGTGCCCGGCGCCTTTTGGGGGGGAAGAGAAACATTCAGTACTTC. Its translation is CARRLLGGKRNIQYF. The rearrangement uses TRBV21-1 and TRBJ2-4; TRBD2, the table's D call, lacks a check against the DNA. TRBV21-1 is a listed pseudogene. The length of the CDR3 is 15 residues.